This TCR beta chain was sequenced during a study of cytomegalovirus exposure and HLA in healthy donors. Primers included in the PCR were 60 Vbeta and 13 Jbeta primers. Assay: immunoSEQ multiplex PCR; the TCRdb copy retains only in-frame clones and omits some. This sample has some 130,000 clones, with about 69% found just once. This clone has a handful of counts. Trimming cost V 6 bases and J 0 bases, with 11 bases left between them. Looked up from germline, CDR1 is WSHSY and CDR2 is SAAADI. This CDR3 has 14 amino acids. This sequence originates from a man aged 25 to 40 in good health and CMV-seronegative. The sequenced sample was PBMCs. The rearrangement links TRBV10-2 to TRBJ1-1; maybe TRBD1 (5 bases). The CDR3: CASSLDSLNTEAFF. For the CDR3, the DNA is TGCGCCAGCAGCCTCGACAGCCTGAACACTGAAGCTTTCTTT.